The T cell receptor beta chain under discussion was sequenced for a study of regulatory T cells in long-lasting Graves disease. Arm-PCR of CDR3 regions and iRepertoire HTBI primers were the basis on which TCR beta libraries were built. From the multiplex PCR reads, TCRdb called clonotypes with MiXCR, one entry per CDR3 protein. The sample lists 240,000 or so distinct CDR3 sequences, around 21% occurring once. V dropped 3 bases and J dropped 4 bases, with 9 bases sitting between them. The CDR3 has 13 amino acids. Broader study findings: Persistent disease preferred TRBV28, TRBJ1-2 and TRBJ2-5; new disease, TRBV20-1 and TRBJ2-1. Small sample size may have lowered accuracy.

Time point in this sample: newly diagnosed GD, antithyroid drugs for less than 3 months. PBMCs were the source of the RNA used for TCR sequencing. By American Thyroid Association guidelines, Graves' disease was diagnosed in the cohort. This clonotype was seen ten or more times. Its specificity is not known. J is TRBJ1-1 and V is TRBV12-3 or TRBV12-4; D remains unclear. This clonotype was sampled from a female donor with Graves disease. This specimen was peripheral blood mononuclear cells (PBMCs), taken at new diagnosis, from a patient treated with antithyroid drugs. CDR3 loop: CASSFHTGTEAFF. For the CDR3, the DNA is TGTGCCAGCAGTTTCCACACTGGCACTGAAGCTTTCTTT.